The 27 T cell receptor beta chains below all came from one sample that was sequenced in a study of CD8 T cells in ankylosing spondylitis. Study-wide results and limits: Characteristic, it appeared, of ankylosing spondylitis blood was a TCR beta motif of about eight highly homologous variants.

TCRdb processed the 5' RACE reads anew with MiXCR; each CDR3 protein has one entry. The table has some 240,000 distinct CDR3 sequences, approximately 7.3% seen once; the top ten hold 14%. No antigens are known for them. The sample consisted of blood, either unsorted or a sorted T cell fraction (not recorded which). The origin of the receptors is a male donor with ankylosing spondylitis.

This rearrangement joins TRBV7-6 to TRBJ2-4, with a possible D match to TRBD1 (5 bases). This CDR3 contains 16 residues. CDR1 is SGHVS, CDR2 FNYEAQ, per germline. The V and J ends lost 2 bases and 1 base respectively, with 12 bases between them. CDR3 sequence (DNA): TGTGCCAGCAGCTTAAGGGCAGGGCGGGCCAAAAACATTCAGTACTTC. Translating it yields CASSLRAGRAKNIQYF.

This clonotype was recorded a few times. V gene TRBV30 combines with J gene TRBJ1-2; D gene uncertain. The V gene lost 0 bases and the J gene lost 7 bases, with 9 bases spanning the gap. In germline, CDR1 is GTSNPN, CDR2 SVGIG (reference sequence). The CDR3 has 12 amino acids. In DNA, the CDR3 is TGTGCCTGGAGTGTAAATGGGGTTGGCTACACCTTC. Amino acid sequence: CAWSVNGVGYTF.

The table lists this clonotype with many counts. This chain uses TRBV16 with TRBJ1-2; 8 bases are shared with TRBD1. Unmatched junction bases numbered 11, after V lost 4 bases and J lost 7 bases. This CDR3 comprises 15 residues. Germline V gene data show CDR1 as KGHSY and CDR2 as FQNENV. The CDR3, as DNA: TGTGCCAGCAGCCCGACCCTGGACAGGGCTGGTGGCTACACCTTC. The encoded protein is CASSPTLDRAGGYTF.

A few counts support this clonotype. This sequence joins TRBV4-2 and TRBJ2-7; 11 nucleotides match TRBD2. CDR3 size: 17 residues. Germline V lookup: CDR1 LGHNA, CDR2 YNFKEQ. V trimming: 0 bases; J trimming: 7 bases; junction bases outside the gene matches: 11. The CDR3 region is CASSQEASASGRREQYF. The CDR3 nucleotides read TGTGCCAGCAGCCAAGAAGCCTCGGCTAGCGGGAGGAGGGAGCAGTACTTC.

In this sample, this clonotype turned up many times. The junction differs from germline at one of its ends, possibly a read error. V is TRBV5-1 and J is TRBJ2-1; TRBD2 matches at 12 bases. Germline loops: CDR1 SGHRS, CDR2 YFSETQ. This CDR3 has 15 amino acids. CDR3 in DNA: TGTGCCAGCAGTTTAGGACTAGCGGGGTACAATGAGCAGTTCTTC. Its translation is CASSLGLAGYNEQFF.

This clonotype was detected many times. This sequence joins TRBV7-9 and TRBJ2-7, with 11 nucleotides matching TRBD2. CDR3 length: 16 amino acids. The junction had 4 bases not matched to a gene; V was cut back by 1 base and J by 2 bases. CDR1 is SEHNR, CDR2 FQNEAQ, per germline (reference sequence). Here the CDR3 DNA reads TGTGCCAGCAGCTTAGTTCGACTAGCGGGGACCTACGAGCAGTACTTC. This sequence encodes CASSLVRLAGTYEQYF.

This clonotype appeared many times. The chain couples TRBV6-2 or TRBV6-3 to TRBJ2-1, with 8 bases fitting TRBD1. The germline V gene has CDR1 MNHEY and CDR2 SVGEGT. The CDR3 totals 16 residues. The V and J ends lost 5 bases and 6 bases, in that order; junction bases with no gene match: 12. CDR3 region: CASSTDRGFLVNEQFF. In DNA, the CDR3 is TGTGCCAGCAGTACAGACAGGGGTTTTTTGGTCAATGAGCAGTTCTTC.

This clonotype has a count of ten or more. This sequence joins TRBV6-2 or TRBV6-3 and TRBJ1-2, with a tentative D call TRBD1 (6 bases). The V end was cut by 5 bases, the J end by 6 bases, with 16 bases between. Germline V gene sequence: CDR1 MNHEY, CDR2 SVGEGT. CDR3 length: 14 amino acids. CDR3 coding DNA: TGTGCCAGCAGTCAAGACAGGTCGTTGGATGGCTACACCTTC. Its protein is CASSQDRSLDGYTF.

The chain joins TRBV30 to TRBJ1-1; tentatively, D is TRBD1 (6 bases). With 0 bases removed from V and 3 bases from J, the gap between germline ends came to 14 bases. The CDR3 length is 15 residues. CDR1 is GTSNPN and CDR2 is SVGIG in the germline V gene (reference sequence). CDR3 DNA sequence: TGTGCCTGGAGTGTAGCTACAGGGTGGGACACTGAAGCTTTCTTT. It translates to CAWSVATGWDTEAFF.

This clonotype has at least ten counts. The chain has TRBV4-1 and TRBJ2-7; weak D call: TRBD1 (5 bases). The germline V gene encodes CDR1 MGHRA and CDR2 YSYEKL. The ends were cut back, 0 bases at V and 3 bases at J, with 9 bases in the middle. The CDR3 runs 14 residues. CDR3 region: CASSQDRQGYEQYF. For the CDR3, the DNA is TGCGCCAGCAGCCAAGATAGGCAGGGCTACGAGCAGTACTTC.

CDR3 DNA sequence: TGTGCCAGCAACTTGTTGGGAGGACCAGACAATGAGCAGTTCTTC. Amino acids: CASNLLGGPDNEQFF. The V and J genes are TRBV27 and TRBJ2-1; tentatively, D is TRBD2 (6 bases). CDR1 is MNHEY, CDR2 SMNVEV, per germline (reference sequence). Trimming took off 7 bases at V and 5 bases at J, with 18 bases between the two ends. The CDR3 loop spans 15 amino acids.

This clonotype was seen ten or more times. The chain carries TRBV4-1 and TRBJ2-6; no definite D call. This CDR3 has 18 amino acids. Germline V gene sequence: CDR1 MGHRA, CDR2 YSYEKL. Between the trimmed V and J ends, which lost 1 base and 2 bases, there was a span of 15 bases. CDR3 amino acids: CASSQGSADITGANVLTF. The DNA of the CDR3 is TGCGCCAGCAGCCAAGGTTCGGCAGATATAACTGGGGCCAACGTCCTGACTTTC.

This clonotype was picked up many times. The rearrangement links TRBV27 to TRBJ2-5; either TRBD1 or TRBD2 may supply D (5 bases each). Germline V lookup: CDR1 MNHEY, CDR2 SMNVEV (reference sequence). V was shortened by 2 bases and J by 6 bases, with 16 bases between the two germline ends. The CDR3 is 15 residues long. The CDR3 nucleotides read TGTGCCAGCAGTTTAGTCGGGGCCTTCGAAAAGACCCAGTACTTC. Amino acids: CASSLVGAFEKTQYF.

This clonotype showed up many times. V is TRBV3-1 and J is TRBJ1-5; D is uncertain. There are 15 residues in the CDR3. The germline V gene encodes CDR1 LGHDT and CDR2 YNNKEL (reference sequence). V lost 4 bases and J lost 0, with 10 bases in between. The CDR3 bases are TGTGCCAGCAGCCGGGGATCCCATAGCAATCAGCCCCAGCATTTT. It is translated as CASSRGSHSNQPQHF. Complete variable domain (other parts from reference TRBV3-1 and TRBJ1-5): DTAVSQTPKYLVTQMGNDKSIKCEQNLGHDTMYWYKQDSKKFLKIMFSYNNKELIINETVPNRFSPKSPDKAHLNLHINSLELGDSAVYFCASSRGSHSNQPQHFGDGTRLSIL.

The table lists this clonotype with many counts. The chain carries TRBV11-2 and TRBJ2-7, with D possibly being TRBD2 (6 bases). CDR3 length: 16 residues. Trimming removed 0 bases from V and 2 bases from J, with 14 bases in between. Germline V lookup: CDR1 SGHAT, CDR2 FQNNGV. CDR3 coding DNA: TGTGCCAGCAGCTTAGATTCTAGCGAATTAACCTACGAGCAGTACTTC. Translation gives CASSLDSSELTYEQYF.

This clonotype was picked up a small number of times. This chain joins TRBV12-5 and TRBJ2-1, with TRBD2 matching over 7 bases. With V trimmed by 3 bases and J by 8 bases, 1 base remained unmatched. There are 12 residues in the CDR3. The germline V gene has CDR1 LGHNT and CDR2 FRNRAP. CDR3 residues: CASGLLAYEQFF. CDR3 nucleotides: TGTGCTAGTGGTTTACTAGCGTATGAGCAGTTCTTC.

This clonotype has a count of ten or more. The chain combines TRBV6-1 with TRBJ1-1; no clear D. This CDR3 contains 14 residues. CDR1 and CDR2 (germline): MNHNS, SASEGT. V was cut by 6 bases and J by 4 bases, with 15 bases left in between. CDR3 loop: CASSVTPVGTEAFF. CDR3 in DNA: TGTGCCAGCAGCGTTACCCCTGTCGGCACTGAAGCTTTCTTT.

In the case of this clonotype: One junction end disagrees with the germline gene, perhaps due to a read error. The CDR3 loop reads CTSSLVLASPDTQYF. The CDR3 DNA is TGTACCAGCAGCTTAGTACTCGCTAGCCCAGATACACAGTATTTT. V usage is TRBV11-2 and J usage is TRBJ2-3; D is perhaps TRBD2 (5 bases). The CDR3 length is 15 residues. Germline-derived CDR1 and CDR2 are SGHAT and FQNNGV.

This clonotype was detected ten times or more. The chain joins TRBV4-1 to TRBJ2-2; D is ambiguous. This CDR3 comprises 12 residues. The germline V and J ends were trimmed by 3 bases and 8 bases, with 7 bases remaining between them. Looked up from germline, CDR1 is MGHRA and CDR2 is YSYEKL. In DNA, the CDR3 is TGCGCCAGCAGCCACCCGAGGGGGGAGCTGTTTTTT. It codes for CASSHPRGELFF.

A remark on this clonotype: One end of the junction varies from germline; a read error may be responsible. The CDR3 is CASSIDIRDGEYF. CDR3 in DNA: TGTGCCAGCAGCATAGATATCCGGGACGGGGAGTACTTC. The chain employs TRBV11-2 and TRBJ2-7; D assignment may be TRBD1 or TRBD2 (5 bases each). The germline gives CDR1 SGHAT, CDR2 FQNNGV. The CDR3 runs to 13 residues. The variable domain in full, with the rest retrieved from reference TRBV11-2 and TRBJ2-7, is EAGVAQSPRYKIIEKRQSVAFWCNPISGHATLYWYQQILGQGPKLLIQFQNNGVVDDSQLPKDRFSAERLKGVDSTLKIQPAKLEDSAVYLCASSIDIRDGEYFGPGTRLTVT.

This clonotype has at least ten counts. The chain carries TRBV4-3 and TRBJ2-2; 14 bases map to TRBD2. The CDR3 runs to 15 residues. In germline, CDR1 is LGHNA, CDR2 YSLEER. J was trimmed by 6 bases and V by 4 bases; bases with no gene match: 1. CDR3 coding DNA: TGCGCCAGCAGCCCGGGACTAGCGGGAGCCGGGGAGCTGTTTTTT. Translation gives CASSPGLAGAGELFF.

This clonotype came up many times. The chain recombines TRBV20-1 with TRBJ2-3, with D unresolved. Trimming stripped 0 bases from V and 1 base from J, with 8 bases between. The length of the CDR3 is 14 residues. Germline CDR1 and CDR2: DFQATT and SNEGSKA (reference sequence). DNA for the CDR3: TGCAGTGCTAGAGATTCCACGGGCACAGATACGCAGTATTTT. Translated: CSARDSTGTDTQYF.

The rearrangement links TRBV29-1 to TRBJ1-1; possibly TRBD1 for D (5 bases). CDR1 and CDR2 (germline): SQVTM, ANQGSEA. The CDR3 length is 13 residues. V was shortened by 4 bases and J by 10 bases, with 19 bases between the two germline ends. The CDR3 protein is CSVVGGDGPGAFF. Written as DNA, the CDR3 is TGCAGCGTTGTTGGAGGGGACGGGCCCGGAGCTTTCTTT.

This clonotype was detected ten times or more. The rearrangement joins TRBV12-3 or TRBV12-4 to TRBJ1-5; 9 nucleotides agree with TRBD1. The CDR3 contains 15 residues. The trim removed 5 bases at V and 7 bases at J, leaving 9 bases unmatched. The CDR3 loop is CASSRGQGVRQPQHF. CDR3 nucleotides: TGTGCCAGCAGTCGGGGACAGGGCGTCCGGCAGCCCCAGCATTTT.

For this clonotype: Possible read error: a much larger clone is one base away. V gene TRBV5-1 combines with J gene TRBJ2-2, with 13 nucleotides matching TRBD2. The ends lost 5 bases at V and 7 bases at J; junction bases unmatched: 8. The germline V gene encodes CDR1 SGHRS and CDR2 YFSETQ. The CDR3 has 16 residues. CDR3 loop: CASRPWTSGSLGELFF. The CDR3, as DNA: TGCGCCAGCAGACCGTGGACTAGCGGGAGTCTCGGGGAGCTGTTTTTT. Using reference TRBV5-1 and TRBJ2-2 for the parts outside the CDR3, the full variable domain is KAGVTQTPRYLIKTRGQQVTLSCSPISGHRSVSWYQQTPGQGLQFLFEYFSETQRNKGNFPGRFSGRQFSNSRSEMNVSTLELGDSALYLCASRPWTSGSLGELFFGEGSRLTVL.

This clonotype was recorded at least ten times. The chain carries TRBV7-8 and TRBJ2-7, with unresolved D. V gave up 0 bases and J gave up 3 bases, with 12 bases separating them. There are 15 residues in the CDR3. In germline, CDR1 is SGHVS, CDR2 FQNEAQ. CDR3 residues: CASSLAVRSIYEQYF. CDR3 nucleotide sequence: TGTGCCAGCAGCTTAGCGGTCCGTAGTATCTACGAGCAGTACTTC.

This clonotype came up many times. The rearrangement uses TRBV7-9 and TRBJ2-5, with 13 nucleotides matching TRBD2. This CDR3 comprises 17 residues. J was trimmed by 2 bases and V by 5 bases; bases with no gene match: 8. Germline CDR1 SEHNR, CDR2 FQNEAQ (reference sequence). The CDR3 protein is CASSRLAGGLHQETQYF. CDR3 nucleotides: TGTGCCAGCAGCCGACTAGCGGGGGGATTACATCAAGAGACCCAGTACTTC.